Shown below are 17 T cell receptor beta chains from a single sample sequenced in a study of CD8 T cells in ankylosing spondylitis. A single record per CDR3 protein comes from TCRdb applying MiXCR to the 5' RACE reads. The sample records 250,000 or so distinct CDR3 sequences, about 10% being singletons. Sequences were obtained from blood, either unsorted or a sorted T cell fraction (not recorded which). These receptors were collected from a male donor with ankylosing spondylitis or in good health (not recorded which).

This clonotype turned up a few times. The chain has TRBV18 and TRBJ1-4; D is ambiguous. CDR1 and CDR2 (germline): KGHSH, LQKENI. Trimming took off 4 bases at V and 6 bases at J, with 9 bases between the two ends. The CDR3 loop spans 13 amino acids. The CDR3 reads CASSRSPDEKLFF. In DNA form, the CDR3 reads TGTGCCAGCTCACGGTCTCCCGATGAAAAACTGTTTTTT.

This clonotype was counted a few times. The genes are TRBV25-1 and TRBJ2-1; the match to TRBD1 covers 11 bases. CDR3 length: 17 amino acids. Germline CDR1 MGHDK, CDR2 SYGVNS. V shed 3 bases and J 8 bases; nucleotides not matched to a gene: 12. The CDR3 DNA sequence: TGTGCCAGCAGTGATCCAGGGGGACAGGGGGAGGTGGATGAGCAGTTCTTC. It encodes CASSDPGGQGEVDEQFF.

As concerns this clonotype: A much larger clone lies one base from this, so it may be a read error. V is TRBV12-3 or TRBV12-4 and J is TRBJ2-2, with D perhaps being TRBD1 or TRBD2 (5 bases each). The CDR3 sequence is 15 residues long. In nucleotides, the CDR3 is TGTGCCAGCAGTTCACAGGTCGCGAACACCGGGGAGCTGCTTTTT. It codes for CASSSQVANTGELLF.

This clonotype was seen at least ten times. The chain has TRBV12-3 or TRBV12-4 and TRBJ2-3; no clear D gene. Trimming left V 0 bases short and J 7 bases short, with 11 bases between. The CDR3 sequence is 14 residues long. The CDR3 reads CASSLAALSHTQYF. The CDR3 bases are TGTGCCAGCAGTTTAGCCGCTCTATCTCATACGCAGTATTTT.

This clonotype was detected ten times or more. The chain has TRBV29-1 and TRBJ2-2; 7 nucleotides match TRBD2. The CDR3 consists of 14 residues. In germline, CDR1 is SQVTM, CDR2 ANQGSEA. The J segment lost 3 bases and the V segment lost 5 bases, leaving 6 bases of the junction unmatched. CDR3 protein: CSVRQGGHTGELFF. The CDR3 DNA reads TGCAGCGTTCGGCAGGGAGGGCACACCGGGGAGCTGTTTTTT.

There are many counts of this clonotype. The chain has TRBV20-1 and TRBJ1-3; D is unresolved. The germline V gene encodes CDR1 DFQATT and CDR2 SNEGSKA (reference sequence). V lost 0 bases, J lost 1 base, and 4 bases lay in between. The CDR3 is 13 residues long. CDR3 DNA sequence: TGCAGTGCTAGAGATCTGTCTGGAAACACCATATATTTT. Its protein is CSARDLSGNTIYF.

A word on this clonotype: This clone may be a read error of a much larger clone one base away. V and J are TRBV7-8 and TRBJ2-6; tentatively, D is TRBD1 (5 bases). Germline V CDR1 and CDR2: SGHVS, FQNEAQ. The length of the CDR3 is 15 residues. For the CDR3, the DNA is TGTGCCAGCAGCTTACGGCGCTCTGGGGCCAACGACCTGACTTTC. Translated, it gives CASSLRRSGANDLTF. The whole variable domain, remainder taken from reference TRBV7-8 and TRBJ2-6, is GAGVSQSPRYKVAKRGQDVALRCDPISGHVSLFWYQQALGQGPEFLTYFQNEAQLDKSGLPSDRFFAERPEGSVSTLKIQRTQQEDSAVYLCASSLRRSGANDLTFGAGSRLTVL.

This sequence joins TRBV7-6 and TRBJ1-2; 8 nucleotides line up with TRBD1. The V gene's germline CDR1 is SGHVS and CDR2 FNYEAQ. This CDR3 comprises 14 residues. J gave up 7 bases and V 2 bases, and 6 bases lay outside the gene matches. The CDR3 reads CASSLNDRGGGYTF. The CDR3, as DNA: TGTGCCAGCAGCTTAAACGACAGGGGAGGTGGCTACACCTTC. Filled out from reference TRBV7-6 and TRBJ1-2, the complete variable domain reads GAGVSQSPRYKVTKRGQDVALRCDPISGHVSLYWYRQALGQGPEFLTYFNYEAQQDKSGLPNDRFSAERPEGSISTLTIQRTEQRDSAMYRCASSLNDRGGGYTFGSGTRLTVV.

This clonotype was picked up many times. The V call is TRBV29-1, the J call TRBJ2-7, with 9 bases identical to TRBD2. The CDR3 sequence is 12 residues long. CDR1 is SQVTM and CDR2 is ANQGSEA in the germline V gene. V was clipped by 6 bases and J by 7 bases; unmatched bases: 7. CDR3 sequence: CSVVAGVGEQYF. The CDR3 DNA is TGCAGCGTAGTAGCGGGAGTAGGGGAGCAGTACTTC.

The chain employs TRBV2 and TRBJ2-2; D is undetermined. Trimming removed 3 bases at V and 0 bases at J, with 11 bases between. The CDR3 length is 16 residues. Germline V gene sequence: CDR1 SNHLY, CDR2 FYNNEI. CDR3 sequence: CASSEPGFANTGELFF. The CDR3 DNA reads TGTGCCAGCAGTGAGCCCGGGTTCGCGAACACCGGGGAGCTGTTTTTT.

In its sample, this clonotype was seen many times. This sequence joins TRBV20-1 and TRBJ1-2, with D tentatively TRBD1 (5 bases). CDR1 and CDR2 (germline): DFQATT, SNEGSKA (reference sequence). The CDR3 runs to 14 residues. Trimming cost V 0 bases and J 3 bases, with 11 bases left between them. Here the CDR3 DNA reads TGCAGTGCTAGAGATCAAAGGGGTCACTATGGCTACACCTTC. Amino acids: CSARDQRGHYGYTF.

This clonotype was recorded many times. The J gene is TRBJ2-5, the V gene TRBV20-1, with 10 bases matching TRBD1. V trimming: 6 bases; J trimming: 5 bases; junction bases outside the gene matches: 12. Germline V lookup: CDR1 DFQATT, CDR2 SNEGSKA (reference sequence). The CDR3 has 15 residues. The chain's CDR3 is CSAEGDRGLMETQYF. Written as DNA, the CDR3 is TGCAGTGCCGAGGGTGACAGGGGGCTTATGGAGACCCAGTACTTC.

This rearrangement joins TRBV7-9 to TRBJ2-3; D is perhaps TRBD2 (5 bases). The germline gives CDR1 SEHNR, CDR2 FQNEAQ (reference sequence). Trimming took 5 bases from V and 2 from J, leaving 20 bases between them. This CDR3 is built from 17 residues. The CDR3 DNA follows: TGTGCCAGCAGCATCGGGGAGCCCCGGATCCTCACAGATACGCAGTATTTT. Translated, it gives CASSIGEPRILTDTQYF.

The table lists this clonotype with many counts. V gene TRBV6-1 combines with J gene TRBJ2-3; tentative D call: TRBD1 (6 bases). Germline V gives CDR1 MNHNS, CDR2 SASEGT. The CDR3 length is 15 residues. The V and J ends lost 10 bases and 2 bases respectively, with 19 bases between them. CDR3 loop: CATALGQGFTDTQYF. DNA of the CDR3: TGTGCCACAGCCTTGGGGCAGGGGTTCACAGATACGCAGTATTTT.

This clonotype appeared a few times. This chain joins TRBV28 and TRBJ2-1; 9 positions match TRBD1. V dropped 1 base and J dropped 7; count of bases not matched to a gene: 5. Germline V gene data show CDR1 as MDHEN and CDR2 as SYDVKM. The CDR3 spans 15 residues. CDR3 DNA sequence: TGTGCCAGCAGTTTATCGGGACAGGGTGTAAATGAGCAGTTCTTC. The encoded protein is CASSLSGQGVNEQFF.

The sample holds many counts of this clonotype. At one of its ends the junction is not consistent with the germline gene, which may arise from a read error. V is TRBV12-5 and J is TRBJ2-1; 8 bases map to TRBD1. From germline, CDR1 is LGHNT and CDR2 FRNRAP. This CDR3 has 10 amino acids. CDR3: CASGLPQGVF. CDR3 nucleotide sequence: TGTGCTAGTGGTTTGCCACAGGGGGTCTTC. Using reference TRBV12-5 and TRBJ2-1 for the parts outside the CDR3, the full variable domain is DARVTQTPRHKVTEMGQEVTMRCQPILGHNTVFWYRQTMMQGLELLAYFRNRAPLDDSGMPKDRFSAEMPDATLATLKIQPSEPRDSAVYFCASGLPQGVFGPGTRLTVL.

In its sample, this clonotype was seen many times. This rearrangement joins TRBV5-1 to TRBJ2-3, with TRBD2 matching over 8 bases. The germline gives CDR1 SGHRS, CDR2 YFSETQ. The CDR3 extends over 14 amino acids. J was trimmed by 6 bases and V by 0 bases; bases with no gene match: 3. In DNA form, the CDR3 reads TGCGCCAGCAGCTTGGCGGGAGGGCTGGATACGCAGTATTTT. The encoded protein is CASSLAGGLDTQYF.